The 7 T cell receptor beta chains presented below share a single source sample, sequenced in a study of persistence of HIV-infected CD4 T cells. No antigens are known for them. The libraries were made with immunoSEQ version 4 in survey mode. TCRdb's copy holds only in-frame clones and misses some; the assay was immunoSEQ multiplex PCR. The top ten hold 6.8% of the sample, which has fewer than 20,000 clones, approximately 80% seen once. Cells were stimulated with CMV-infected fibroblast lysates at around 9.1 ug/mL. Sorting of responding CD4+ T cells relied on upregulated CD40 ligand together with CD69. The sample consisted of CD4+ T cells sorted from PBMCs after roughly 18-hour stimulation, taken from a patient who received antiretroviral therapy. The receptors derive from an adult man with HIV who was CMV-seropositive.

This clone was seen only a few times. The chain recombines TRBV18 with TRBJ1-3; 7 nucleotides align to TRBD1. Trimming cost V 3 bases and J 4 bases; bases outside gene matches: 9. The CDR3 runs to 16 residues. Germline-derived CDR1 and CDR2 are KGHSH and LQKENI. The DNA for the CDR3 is TGTGCCAGCTCACCTAAGACAGGGAGCGGCGGAAACACCATATATTTT. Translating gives CASSPKTGSGGNTIYF.

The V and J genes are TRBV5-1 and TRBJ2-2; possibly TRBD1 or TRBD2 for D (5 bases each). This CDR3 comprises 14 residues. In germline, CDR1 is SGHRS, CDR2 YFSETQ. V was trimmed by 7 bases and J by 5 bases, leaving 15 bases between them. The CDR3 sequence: CASSLGERTGELFF. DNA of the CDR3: TGCGCCAGCTCCCTAGGGGAGAGGACCGGGGAGCTGTTTTTT.

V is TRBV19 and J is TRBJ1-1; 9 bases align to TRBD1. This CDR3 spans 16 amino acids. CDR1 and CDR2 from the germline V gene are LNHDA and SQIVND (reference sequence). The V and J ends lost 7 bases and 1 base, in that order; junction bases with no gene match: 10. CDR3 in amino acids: CASKNGQGLGNTEAFF. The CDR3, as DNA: TGTGCCAGTAAAAATGGACAGGGGTTAGGGAACACTGAAGCTTTCTTT. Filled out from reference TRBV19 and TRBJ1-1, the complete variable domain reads DGGITQSPKYLFRKEGQNVTLSCEQNLNHDAMYWYRQDPGQGLRLIYYSQIVNDFQKGDIAEGYSVSREKKESFPLTVTSAQKNPTAFYLCASKNGQGLGNTEAFFGQGTRLTVV.

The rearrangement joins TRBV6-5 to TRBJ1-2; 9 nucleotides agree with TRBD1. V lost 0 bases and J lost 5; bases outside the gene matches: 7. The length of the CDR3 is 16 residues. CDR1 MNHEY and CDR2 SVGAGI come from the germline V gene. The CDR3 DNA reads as TGTGCCAGCAGTTACTCGACGGGACAGGGAAAATATGGCTACACCTTC. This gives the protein CASSYSTGQGKYGYTF.

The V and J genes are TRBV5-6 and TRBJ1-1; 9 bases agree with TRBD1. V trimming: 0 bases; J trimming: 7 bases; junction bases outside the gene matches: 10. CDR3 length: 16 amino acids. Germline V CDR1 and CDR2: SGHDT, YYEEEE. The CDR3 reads CASSLAGTGIDLEAFF. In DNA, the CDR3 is TGTGCCAGCAGCTTGGCGGGGACAGGGATCGACCTTGAAGCTTTCTTT.

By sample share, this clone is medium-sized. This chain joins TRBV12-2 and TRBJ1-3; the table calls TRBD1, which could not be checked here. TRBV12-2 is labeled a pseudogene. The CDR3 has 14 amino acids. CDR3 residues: CASRLATGANTIYF. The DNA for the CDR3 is TGTGCAAGTCGCTTAGCGACAGGGGCAAACACCATATATTTT.

CDR3: CASYAIGQANSPLHF. The CDR3 DNA sequence: TGTGCCAGCTACGCGATCGGCCAGGCCAATTCACCCCTCCACTTT. The rearrangement uses TRBV6-6 and TRBJ1-6; no firm D call. Germline V gives CDR1 MNHNY, CDR2 SVGAGI (reference sequence). Deletions cut 8 bases from V and 7 bases from J, with 18 bases between. The CDR3 totals 15 residues.